This TCR beta chain was identified in a study of shared clonotypes between healthy human individuals. Assay runs were performed at deep level. Across several immunoSEQ plates, the genomic DNA of each subset was split evenly. Method: immunoSEQ multiplex PCR; TCRdb's copy keeps in-frame clones and lacks some. The profile shows nearly 2 million clones, about 94% of them singletons. Naive CD8 populations comprised CD45RO-negative cells positively selected for CCR7, excluding terminally differentiated effector memory CD45RA+ cells. Nashville, Tennessee was home to all donors, each a Caucasian adult. The TCR sequence derives from a man younger than 35 in good health. Material: naive CD8+ T cells sorted from blood.

CDR3 nucleotides: TGTGCCAGCAGCGGACCCCTGATACCTACTGAAGCTTTCTTT. It is translated as CASSGPLIPTEAFF. J is TRBJ1-1 and V is TRBV5-6; D remains unclear. CDR1 and CDR2 from the germline V gene are SGHDT and YYEEEE. Trimming took off 4 bases at V and 5 bases at J, with 15 bases between the two ends. This CDR3 is built from 14 residues. The whole variable domain, remainder taken from reference TRBV5-6 and TRBJ1-1, is DAGVTQSPTHLIKTRGQQVTLRCSPKSGHDTVSWYQQALGQGPQFIFQYYEEEERQRGNFPDRFSGHQFPNYSSELNVNALLLGDSALYLCASSGPLIPTEAFFGQGTRLTVV.